This T cell receptor beta chain emerged from a study of blood T cell repertoires in COVID-19. Study information: Material from acute and convalescent COVID-19 was sourced from the United States, Italy and Spain.

Sequencing used immunoSEQ multiplex PCR; TCRdb keeps in-frame clones, though not all of them. The table records about 28,000 clones, nearly 90% of them present only once. There are 14 residues in the CDR3. V was pared by 7 bases and J by 10 bases, with 6 bases of the junction left unmatched. Germline CDR1 WNHNN, CDR2 SYGVQD (reference sequence). This clone was found a few times. The receptor's source is a human donor in a cohort sampled during active COVID-19. The sample taken for sequencing was peripheral blood. The gene calls are TRBV10-1 and TRBJ2-2; TRBD2 matches at 13 bases. The CDR3 nucleotides are TGCGCCAGCACTCGGACTAGCGGGAGCGAGGAGCTGTTTTTT. This sequence encodes CASTRTSGSEELFF.